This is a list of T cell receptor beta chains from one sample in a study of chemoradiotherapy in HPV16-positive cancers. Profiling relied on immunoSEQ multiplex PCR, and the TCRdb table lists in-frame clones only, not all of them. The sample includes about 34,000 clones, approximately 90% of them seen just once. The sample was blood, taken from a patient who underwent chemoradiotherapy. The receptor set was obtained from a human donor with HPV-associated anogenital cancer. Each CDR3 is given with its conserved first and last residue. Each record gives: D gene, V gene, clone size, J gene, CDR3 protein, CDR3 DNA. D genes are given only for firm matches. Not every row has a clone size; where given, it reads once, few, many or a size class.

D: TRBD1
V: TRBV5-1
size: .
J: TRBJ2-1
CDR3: CASSGQGQYNEQFF
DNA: TGCGCCAGCAGCGGACAGGGGCAGTACAATGAGCAGTTCTTC

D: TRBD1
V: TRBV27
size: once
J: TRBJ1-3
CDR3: CASSFTRTRDREPQIIEFGNTIYF
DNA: TGTGCCAGCAGTTTTACCCGAACGAGAGACAGGGAACCACAGATTATAGAGTTTGGAAACACCATATATTTT

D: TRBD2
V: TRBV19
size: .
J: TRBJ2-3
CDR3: CASATSGVTDTQYF
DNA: TGTGCCAGTGCGACTAGCGGGGTCACAGATACGCAGTATTTT

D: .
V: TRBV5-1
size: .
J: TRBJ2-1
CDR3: CASTSLGGGRANEQFF
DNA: TGCGCCAGCACCTCCCTGGGGGGGGGCCGTGCCAATGAGCAGTTCTTC

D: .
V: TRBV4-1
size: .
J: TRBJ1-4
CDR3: CASSPNSRSRTTNEKLFF
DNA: TGCGCCAGCAGCCCTAATTCCCGTTCCCGTACAACTAATGAAAAACTGTTTTTT

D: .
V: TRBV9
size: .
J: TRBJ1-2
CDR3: CASSVARSSNYGYTF
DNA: TGTGCCAGCAGCGTAGCCCGATCGTCTAACTATGGCTACACCTTC

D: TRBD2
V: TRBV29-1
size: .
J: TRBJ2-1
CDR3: CSVEDIASGGTYNEQFF
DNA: TGCAGCGTTGAAGATATCGCTAGCGGGGGGACCTACAATGAGCAGTTCTTC

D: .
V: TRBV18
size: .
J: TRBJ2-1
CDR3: CASSLPRERTPNEQFF
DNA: TGTGCCAGCTCACTCCCCCGGGAGAGAACCCCGAATGAGCAGTTCTTC

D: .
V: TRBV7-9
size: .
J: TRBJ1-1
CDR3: CASSIPDPGAFF
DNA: TGTGCCAGCAGCATACCGGACCCCGGGGCTTTCTTT

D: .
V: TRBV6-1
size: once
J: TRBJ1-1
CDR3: CASSEVQRAPEAFF
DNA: TGTGCCAGCAGTGAAGTCCAGCGGGCCCCTGAAGCTTTCTTT

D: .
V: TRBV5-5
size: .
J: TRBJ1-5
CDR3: CASSHQQRNQPQHF
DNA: TGTGCCAGCAGCCATCAACAACGCAATCAGCCCCAGCATTTT

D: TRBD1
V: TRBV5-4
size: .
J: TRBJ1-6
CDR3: CASSLAGTGSLPLHF
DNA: TGTGCCAGCAGCTTGGCGGGGACAGGGTCTCTTCCCCTCCACTTT

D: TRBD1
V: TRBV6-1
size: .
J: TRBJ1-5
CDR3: CASSELWQGGQPQHF
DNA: TGTGCCAGCAGTGAGCTCTGGCAGGGGGGACAGCCCCAGCATTTT

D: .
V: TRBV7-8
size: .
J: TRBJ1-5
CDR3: CASSFRPGASNQPQHF
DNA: TGTGCCAGCAGCTTCCGACCGGGGGCGAGCAATCAGCCCCAGCATTTT

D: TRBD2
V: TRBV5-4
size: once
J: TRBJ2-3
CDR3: CASSLGGGSTDTQYF
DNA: TGTGCCAGCAGCTTGGGCGGGGGAAGCACAGATACGCAGTATTTT

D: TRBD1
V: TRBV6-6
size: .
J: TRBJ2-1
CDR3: CASSYSNRGEQFF
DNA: TGTGCCAGCAGTTACTCGAACAGGGGCGAGCAGTTCTTC

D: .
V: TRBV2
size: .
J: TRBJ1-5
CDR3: CASRIQGTGNQPQHF
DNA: TGTGCCAGTAGAATCCAGGGGACGGGCAATCAGCCCCAGCATTTT

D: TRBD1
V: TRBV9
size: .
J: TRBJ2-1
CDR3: CASSGTGINYNEQFF
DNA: TGTGCCAGCAGCGGGACAGGAATTAACTACAATGAGCAGTTCTTC

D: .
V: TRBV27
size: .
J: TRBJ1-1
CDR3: CASSGYTEAFF
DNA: TGTGCCAGCAGCGGCTACACTGAAGCTTTCTTT

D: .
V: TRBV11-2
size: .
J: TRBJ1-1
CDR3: CASSLGAGRLNTEAFF
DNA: TGTGCCAGCAGCTTAGGTGCGGGCAGATTGAACACTGAAGCTTTCTTT

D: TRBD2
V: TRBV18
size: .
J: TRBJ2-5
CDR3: CASSPWGGQETQYF
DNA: TGTGCCAGCTCACCATGGGGGGGACAAGAGACCCAGTACTTC

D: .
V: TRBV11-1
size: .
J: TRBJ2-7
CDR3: CASSLISYEQYF
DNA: TGTGCCAGCAGCTTAATCTCCTACGAGCAGTACTTC

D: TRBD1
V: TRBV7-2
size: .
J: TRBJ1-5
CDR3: CASSLVPHGQGSGPQHF
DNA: TGTGCCAGCAGCTTAGTCCCACACGGACAGGGGTCCGGGCCCCAGCATTTT

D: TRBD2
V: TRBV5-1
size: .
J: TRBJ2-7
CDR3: CASSSQLGLAGDEQYF
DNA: TGCGCCAGCAGCTCTCAGTTGGGACTAGCCGGAGACGAGCAGTACTTC

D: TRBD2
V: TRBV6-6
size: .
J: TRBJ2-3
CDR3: CASTGAGGSSTDTQYF
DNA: TGTGCCAGCACCGGGGCGGGCGGGAGCAGCACAGATACGCAGTATTTT

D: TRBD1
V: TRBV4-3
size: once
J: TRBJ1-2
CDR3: CASRAIRPRDRVNYGYTF
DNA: TGCGCCAGCAGGGCTATAAGACCCCGGGACAGGGTGAACTATGGCTACACCTTC

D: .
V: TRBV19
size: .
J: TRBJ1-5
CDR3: CASSIYGYSNQPQHF
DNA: TGTGCCAGTAGTATATACGGGTATAGCAATCAGCCCCAGCATTTT

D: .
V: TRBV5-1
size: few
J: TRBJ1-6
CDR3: CASSLDSYNSPLHF
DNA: TGCGCCAGCAGCTTGGACAGTTATAATTCACCCCTCCACTTT

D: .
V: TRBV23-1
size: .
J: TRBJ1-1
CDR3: CASSPAGRTEAFF
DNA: TGCGCCAGCAGCCCTGCGGGTCGTACTGAAGCTTTCTTT

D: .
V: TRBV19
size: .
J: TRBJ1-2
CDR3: CASSTLGGAGGYTF
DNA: TGTGCCAGTAGTACCTTGGGGGGCGCTGGGGGCTACACCTTC

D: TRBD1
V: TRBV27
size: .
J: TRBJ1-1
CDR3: CASSLRDRGLMNTEAFF
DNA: TGTGCCAGCAGTTTACGGGACAGGGGGCTGATGAACACTGAAGCTTTCTTT

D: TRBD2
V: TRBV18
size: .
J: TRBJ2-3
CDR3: CASSLVSGGTDTQYF
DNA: TGTGCCAGCTCACTGGTGAGCGGGGGGACAGATACGCAGTATTTT

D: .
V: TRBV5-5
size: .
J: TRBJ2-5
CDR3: CASSLGQETQYF
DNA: TGTGCCAGCAGCTTAGGGCAAGAGACCCAGTACTTC

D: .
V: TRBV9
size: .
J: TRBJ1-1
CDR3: CASSSPDLTEAFF
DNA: TGTGCCAGCAGCTCCCCCGACTTAACTGAAGCTTTCTTT

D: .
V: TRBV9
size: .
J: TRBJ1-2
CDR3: CASSVVQTYGYTF
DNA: TGTGCCAGCAGCGTAGTGCAGACATATGGCTACACCTTC

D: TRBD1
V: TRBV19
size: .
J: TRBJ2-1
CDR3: CASSMRDRNNEQFF
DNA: TGTGCCAGTAGTATGAGGGACAGGAACAATGAGCAGTTCTTC

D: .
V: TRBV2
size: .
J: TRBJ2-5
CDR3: CASSDGGISTTQYF
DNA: TGTGCCAGCAGTGATGGAGGAATCAGTACGACCCAGTACTTC

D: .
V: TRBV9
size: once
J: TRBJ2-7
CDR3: CASSVGGRTYEQYF
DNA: TGTGCCAGCAGCGTAGGGGGCAGGACCTACGAGCAGTACTTC

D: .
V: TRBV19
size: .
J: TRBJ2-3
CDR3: CASRLAPSGDTQYF
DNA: TGTGCCAGTAGACTAGCCCCTTCTGGGGATACGCAGTATTTT

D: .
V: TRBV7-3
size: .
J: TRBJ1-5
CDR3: CASSRTRQVIVPPGQPQHF
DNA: TGTGCCAGCAGCCGAACCCGACAGGTGATTGTACCCCCGGGTCAGCCCCAGCATTTT

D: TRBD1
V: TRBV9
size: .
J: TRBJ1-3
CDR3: CASSPLGQGWGNTIYF
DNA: TGTGCCAGCAGCCCACTAGGACAGGGCTGGGGAAACACCATATATTTT

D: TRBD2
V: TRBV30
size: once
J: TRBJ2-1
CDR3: CAWGLALNEQFF
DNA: TGTGCCTGGGGACTAGCGTTAAATGAGCAGTTCTTC

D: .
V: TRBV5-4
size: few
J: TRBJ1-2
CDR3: CASSSDAVGDGYTF
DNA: TGTGCCAGCAGCTCCGACGCGGTGGGCGATGGCTACACCTTC